This entry concerns a single TCR beta chain. Clones were read by immunoSEQ multiplex PCR, and TCRdb kept only the in-frame ones, dropping some. The table records some 150,000 clones, roughly 88% of them present only once. These data come from a study of blood T cell repertoires in COVID-19. The wider study: Acute-phase and convalescent COVID-19 samples originated in the United States, Italy and Spain. T cells, B-cell-depleted T cells, or PBMCs provided the cDNA or gDNA that served as material.

Germline CDR1 and CDR2: SNHLY and FYNNEI. V lost 6 bases, J lost 9 bases, and 14 bases stayed unmatched. This CDR3 comprises 14 residues. This clonotype was obtained from a man in his sixties who had recovered from COVID-19. This sequence joins TRBV2 and TRBJ2-7; 7 bases are a match to TRBD2. Sequenced: peripheral blood. The DNA of the CDR3 is TGTGCCAGCAGGGGGGGGGAAGGTTCGGTTACGCAGTACTTC. It yields the protein CASRGGEGSVTQYF. Full variable domain (remainder filled in from reference TRBV2 and TRBJ2-7): EPEVTQTPSHQVTQMGQEVILRCVPISNHLYFYWYRQILGQKVEFLVSFYNNEISEKSEIFDDQFSVERPDGSNFTLKIRSTKLEDSAMYFCASRGGEGSVTQYFGPGTRLTVT.